The subject of this entry is one T cell receptor (beta chain). What it binds is unknown. The data were taken from a study of cytomegalovirus exposure and HLA in healthy donors. Study overall: From 190 million or so T cells, an earlier analysis saw some 120 million unique TCR beta sequences. General study points: Analyses of presence and absence presupposed an approximately uniform sequencing depth across donors.

60 Vbeta and 13 Jbeta primers were used in PCR. Profiled with immunoSEQ multiplex PCR; TCRdb holds only in-frame clones, not every one. The table shows 150,000 to 200,000 clones, with about four fifths occurring only once. The ends were cut back, 1 base at V and 0 bases at J, with 10 bases in the middle. The length of the CDR3 is 16 residues. Germline V gives CDR1 SGHVS, CDR2 FNYEAQ. It was healthy bone marrow donors who served as donors. The sequence was collected from a girl aged 10 to 17 in good health and CMV-seropositive. The rearrangement links TRBV7-6 to TRBJ1-5; maybe TRBD1 (6 bases). The sample was PBMCs. CDR3 nucleotides: TGTGCCAGCAGCTTAGGACAGGTTCCTAGCAATCAGCCCCAGCATTTT. Protein product: CASSLGQVPSNQPQHF.